Listed below are T cell receptor beta chains from one sample, sequenced in a study of read filtering for tumor transcriptome and immune sequencing. Using its own MiXCR run on the reads, TCRdb lists one record per CDR3 protein. The sample includes 12,000 to 15,000 distinct CDR3 sequences, over 20% of them seen just once. Material for sequencing was a population of CD138-negative cells sorted from bone marrow. All receptors come from a donor older than 35 with multiple myeloma. Each CDR3 is given with its conserved first and last residue. D genes are given only for firm matches. The size field is filled for only some rows; it gives once, few, many or a size class.

v_gene	d_gene	j_gene	abundance	CDR3nt	CDR3aa
TRBV20-1	NA	TRBJ2-3	NA	TGCAGTGCTAGAGAGGGGTCGGCAGATACGCAGTATTTT	CSAREGSADTQYF
TRBV11-2	TRBD2	TRBJ2-2	many	TGTGCCAGCAGCTTAGACGGGGGGGCTGGCGGGGAGCTGTTTTTT	CASSLDGGAGGELFF
TRBV7-8	TRBD2	TRBJ2-7	NA	TGTGCCAGCAGCTTAGATCTAGCGGGAGGGCCAGGCGAGCAGTACTTC	CASSLDLAGGPGEQYF
TRBV14	NA	TRBJ1-1	many	TGTGCCAGCAGCTCTACGACCCCAGAAGCTTTCTTT	CASSSTTPEAFF
TRBV21-1	NA	TRBJ2-1	many	TGTGCCACTCCGCCCTGGATGACATGCGATGAGCAGTTCTTC	CATPPWMTCDEQFF
TRBV27	TRBD2	TRBJ2-3	NA	TGTGCCAGCAGTTACCTAGCGGGAGCCACAGATACGCAGTATTTT	CASSYLAGATDTQYF
TRBV6-2/TRBV6-3	TRBD1	TRBJ2-7	few	TGTGCCAGCAGCCGGACAGGGGCAAGCGAGCAGTACTTC	CASSRTGASEQYF
TRBV5-6	NA	TRBJ2-7	NA	TGTGCCAGCAGCGTCGCGGGGGCGCAGTACTTC	CASSVAGAQYF
TRBV20-1	TRBD2	TRBJ2-3	NA	TGCAGTGCTTCTAGCGGGAGCACAGATACGCAGTATTTT	CSASSGSTDTQYF
TRBV5-1	NA	TRBJ2-3	many	TGCGCCAGCAGCCCCGGCACAGATACGCAGTATTTT	CASSPGTDTQYF
TRBV23-1	NA	TRBJ2-1	many	TGCGCCAGCACTGGCATCTACAATGAGCAGTTCTTC	CASTGIYNEQFF
TRBV10-3	NA	TRBJ2-5	NA	TGTGCCATCAGTGATGGCGCTAAGACCCAGTACTTC	CAISDGAKTQYF
TRBV30	TRBD1	TRBJ2-1	NA	TGTGCCTGGACAAAACAGGGGGCAACGTACAATGAGCAGTTCTTC	CAWTKQGATYNEQFF
TRBV2	TRBD2	TRBJ2-4	many	TGTGCCAGCAGTGAAGAGCTTGGGAGGGAGCCAGCCATGTGGGCCAAAAACATTCAGTACTTC	CASSEELGREPAMWAKNIQYF
TRBV7-8	TRBD2	TRBJ2-7	few	TGTGCCAGCAGCCTCACCGAAAGCGGGAGAGGCGAGCAGTACTTC	CASSLTESGRGEQYF
TRBV27	NA	TRBJ2-1	many	TGTGCCAGCAGGAGGGAGGAGGGCTACTACAATGAGCAGTTCTTC	CASRREEGYYNEQFF
TRBV5-1	TRBD1	TRBJ2-3	NA	TGCGCCAGCAGACTAGGGACAGGGGGCAGGGGCACAGATACGCAGTATTTT	CASRLGTGGRGTDTQYF